The clone carrying this T cell receptor beta chain was picked up a small number of times. The antigen is undetermined. This CDR3 has 15 amino acids. The germline V gene encodes CDR1 SQVTM and CDR2 ANQGSEA. Trimming removed 0 bases from V and 4 bases from J, with 13 bases in between. The data stem from a study of beta chain features in type 1 diabetes. The authors reverse transcribed all of the isolated RNA, so sequencing captured expressed TCRB transcripts. Profiled with immunoSEQ multiplex PCR; TCRdb holds only in-frame clones, not every one. The sample has under 350,000 clones; approximately 24% are singletons. Study observations and caveats: Type 1 diabetes patients had fewer VDJ junction insertions and more deletions. Within each of all four CD4+ subsets, Type 1 diabetes patients had TCRB CDR3s that were moderately but significantly shorter. Sequencing of cDNA might inflate the share of cells that strongly express TCR.

The chain has TRBV29-1 and TRBJ2-1, with D possibly being TRBD1 (6 bases). The source of this sequence is a woman in her 30s with type 1 diabetes. The specimen was naive CD4+ T cells from blood. The CDR3 region is CSVEDEGGRYNEQFF. As DNA, the CDR3 is TGCAGCGTTGAAGATGAAGGGGGTAGATACAATGAGCAGTTCTTC.